This TCR beta chain was sequenced for a study of graft-versus-host responses after intestinal transplantation. Whole-study context: Every recipient underwent anti-thymocyte globulin induction, then tacrolimus and steroids for two to four years.

Method: immunoSEQ multiplex PCR; TCRdb's copy keeps in-frame clones and lacks some. The table shows more than 90,000 clones, with approximately 92% occurring only once. Only one count was recorded for this clone. Its antigen is currently unknown. This specimen was unstimulated CD4+ T cells sorted from spleen or lymph node cells, taken before transplant. The sequence was obtained from a human donor who was the organ donor for an intestinal transplant.

CDR3 residues: CASSFAAGGGDTQYF. CDR3 nucleotide sequence: TGTGCCAGCAGCTTCGCGGCAGGGGGCGGGGATACGCAGTATTTT. The V gene is TRBV7-2, the J gene TRBJ2-3, with TRBD1 matching over 8 bases. The CDR3 sequence is 15 residues long. The J segment lost 6 bases and the V segment lost 3 bases, leaving 8 bases of the junction unmatched. Germline V CDR1 and CDR2: SGHTA, FQGNSA.